The following is a T cell receptor beta chain sequence with its context. The data belong to a study of OX40 agonist ivuxolimab in advanced cancers. Study at large: Partial responses were achieved by three patients, one with hepatocellular carcinoma and two with cutaneous melanoma.

Only in-frame clones appear in the TCRdb table, and some are missing; sequencing was by immunoSEQ multiplex PCR. The sample lists 43,000 or so clones, 88% occurring once. The receptor comes from an adult with an advanced solid tumor such as melanoma, head and neck, liver or kidney cancer. This specimen was CD4+ or CD8+ T cells sorted from blood, taken in a trial of the OX40 agonist ivuxolimab.

The CDR3 sequence is CASSQVGTLGTGELFF. The DNA of the CDR3 is TGCGCCAGCAGCCAAGTGGGGACCTTGGGCACCGGGGAGCTGTTTTTT. V gene TRBV4-3 combines with J gene TRBJ2-2; D could derive from TRBD1 or TRBD2 (5 bases each). The V end lost 1 base, the J end lost 4 bases, and 13 bases lay between the germline ends. Germline V gene lookup returns CDR1 LGHNA and CDR2 YSLEER. The length of the CDR3 is 16 residues.